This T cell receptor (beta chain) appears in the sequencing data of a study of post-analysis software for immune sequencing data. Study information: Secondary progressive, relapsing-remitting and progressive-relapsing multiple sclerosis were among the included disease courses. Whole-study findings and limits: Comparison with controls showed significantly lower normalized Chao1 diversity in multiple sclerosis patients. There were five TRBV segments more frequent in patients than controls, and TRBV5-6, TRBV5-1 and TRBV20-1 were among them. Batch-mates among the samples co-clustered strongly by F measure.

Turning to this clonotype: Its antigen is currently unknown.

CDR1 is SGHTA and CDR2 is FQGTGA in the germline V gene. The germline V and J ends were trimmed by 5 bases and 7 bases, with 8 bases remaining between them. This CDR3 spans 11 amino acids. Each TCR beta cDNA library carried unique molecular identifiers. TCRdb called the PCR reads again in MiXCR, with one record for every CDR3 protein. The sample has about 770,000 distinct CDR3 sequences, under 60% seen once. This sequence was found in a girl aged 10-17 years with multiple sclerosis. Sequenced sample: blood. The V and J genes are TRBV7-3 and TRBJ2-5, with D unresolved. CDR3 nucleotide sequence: TGTGCCAGCAGCCCATTGGGGACCCAGTACTTC. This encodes CASSPLGTQYF.